The 19 T cell receptor beta chains below all came from one sample that was sequenced in a study of blood T cell repertoires in COVID-19. Repertoires were generated with immunoSEQ multiplex PCR, while TCRdb's copy carries only in-frame clones and drops some. This sample has 170,000 or so clones, with about 89% found just once. Sequenced material: peripheral blood. These receptors came from a man younger than 35 who had recovered from COVID-19.

This rearrangement joins TRBV5-4 to TRBJ2-1; D gene ambiguous. CDR1 is SGHNT, CDR2 YYREEE, per germline (reference sequence). The CDR3 contains 16 residues. Trimming cost V 2 bases and J 0 bases, with 12 bases left between them. The CDR3 DNA is TGTGCCAGCAGCTTAATTGCGGTGAGCTCCTACAATGAGCAGTTCTTC. Encoded protein: CASSLIAVSSYNEQFF.

V usage is TRBV7-9 and J usage is TRBJ2-7; D is perhaps TRBD1 (6 bases). Germline CDR1 reads SEHNR; CDR2 reads FQNEAQ (reference sequence). The V and J ends lost 2 bases and 0 bases respectively, with 11 bases between them. This CDR3 has 15 residues. CDR3 in amino acids: CASSLTGTPSYEQYF. CDR3 coding DNA: TGTGCCAGCAGCTTAACCGGGACACCCTCCTACGAGCAGTACTTC.

The gene calls are TRBV7-9 and TRBJ1-5; TRBD1 might be the D (6 bases). CDR1 SEHNR and CDR2 FQNEAQ come from the germline V gene (reference sequence). The CDR3 spans 15 residues. Trimming shortened V by 8 bases and J by 3 bases, and 17 bases separated the two germline ends. Here the CDR3 DNA reads TGTGCCAGCGGGGCGGTAGGGGGTAACAATCAGCCCCAGCATTTT. As protein: CASGAVGGNNQPQHF.

The chain is built from TRBV19 and TRBJ2-7; possibly TRBD2 for D (6 bases). The CDR3 sequence is 15 residues long. The germline V gene has CDR1 LNHDA and CDR2 SQIVND (reference sequence). V lost 4 bases, J lost 7 bases, and 20 bases lay in between. The CDR3 nucleotides read TGTGCCAGTAGTAGAGTCCTGGGGGAGGCCGGAGAGCAGTACTTC. It encodes CASSRVLGEAGEQYF.

J is TRBJ2-3 and V is TRBV10-3; 7 bases are shared with TRBD2. Germline CDR1 reads ENHRY; CDR2 reads SYGVKD. This CDR3 spans 16 amino acids. V lost 0 bases to trimming and J lost 1 base; unmatched junction nucleotides: 4. The DNA for the CDR3 is TGTGCCATCAGTGAGTCCGGGGAGGGTCGCACAGATACGCAGTATTTT. It yields the protein CAISESGEGRTDTQYF.

This CDR3 is CARRVRGCRSNQPQHF. The CDR3 DNA follows: TGTGCCAGAAGGGTTAGGGGTTGTCGGAGCAATCAGCCCCAGCATTTT. The chain joins TRBV5-3 to TRBJ1-5; a possible D gene is TRBD1 (5 bases). TRBV5-3 is known as an ORF, though its function is uncertain. The CDR3 contains 16 residues. V lost 5 bases and J 1 base, leaving 16 bases between the germline ends.

The chain carries TRBV5-1 and TRBJ1-3; no definite D call. Germline lookup yields CDR1 SGHRS and CDR2 YFSETQ. The CDR3 is 15 amino acids. V was clipped by 1 base and J by 1 base, with 9 bases between them. CDR3 sequence (DNA): TGCGCCAGCAGCTTGCTAGGCGTTTCTGGAAACACCATATATTTT. It yields the protein CASSLLGVSGNTIYF. The variable domain in full, completed from reference TRBV5-1 and TRBJ1-3, reads KAGVTQTPRYLIKTRGQQVTLSCSPISGHRSVSWYQQTPGQGLQFLFEYFSETQRNKGNFPGRFSGRQFSNSRSEMNVSTLELGDSALYLCASSLLGVSGNTIYFGEGSWLTVV.

The V and J genes are TRBV6-2 or TRBV6-3 and TRBJ2-5; 8 positions agree with TRBD2. Germline CDR1 is MNHEY and CDR2 is SVGEGT. V lost 0 bases and J lost 6; bases outside the gene matches: 3. The CDR3 loop spans 14 amino acids. The CDR3: CASSYSGGGKTQYF. For the CDR3, the DNA is TGTGCCAGCAGTTACTCGGGCGGGGGGAAGACCCAGTACTTC.

The chain is built from TRBV9 and TRBJ2-2, with D unclear. Germline loops: CDR1 SGDLS, CDR2 YYNGEE. The CDR3 totals 16 residues. Trimming pared 0 bases from V and 5 bases from J, leaving 14 bases between. CDR3 residues: CASSVDSVAGTGELFF. The CDR3 region has the DNA TGTGCCAGCAGCGTAGATAGTGTCGCCGGGACCGGGGAGCTGTTTTTT.

The chain employs TRBV3-1 (or the pseudogene TRBV3-2) and TRBJ2-5, with 7 bases matching TRBD2. After removal of 1 base from V and 4 bases from J, the junction contained 9 bases not matched to a gene. This CDR3 is 16 amino acids long. Germline assignment: CDR1 LGHDT and CDR2 YNNKEL (reference sequence). The CDR3 DNA sequence: TGTGCCAGCAGCCAAGGATGGGGCGGGAGTGGAGAGACCCAGTACTTC. As protein: CASSQGWGGSGETQYF.

This clone was detected once. The chain has TRBV29-1 and TRBJ2-7; D ambiguous. CDR1 is SQVTM, CDR2 ANQGSEA, per germline. Trimming removed 2 bases at V and 2 bases at J, with 13 bases between. This CDR3 is 14 amino acids long. CDR3 nucleotide sequence: TGCAGCGTTGAAATTGGTGTCGGAGCCTACGAGCAGTACTTC. Protein sequence: CSVEIGVGAYEQYF.

The chain carries TRBV4-1 and TRBJ2-1; no clear D. The V and J ends lost 2 bases and 0 bases respectively, with 11 bases between them. CDR1 is MGHRA, CDR2 YSYEKL, per germline. This CDR3 is built from 16 residues. The CDR3 spells CASSQPPPGSYNEQFF. The DNA for the CDR3 is TGCGCCAGCAGCCAACCCCCACCGGGCTCCTACAATGAGCAGTTCTTC.

This clone appeared a single time. V gene TRBV29-1 combines with J gene TRBJ2-5, with TRBD2 matching over 7 bases. CDR1 SQVTM and CDR2 ANQGSEA come from the germline V gene. Unmatched junction bases numbered 9, after V lost 4 bases and J lost 4 bases. The CDR3 consists of 14 residues. Here the CDR3 DNA reads TGCAGCGTTGTTTGGGCGGGAGTGGGAGAGACCCAGTACTTC. It codes for CSVVWAGVGETQYF.

The J gene is TRBJ2-2, the V gene TRBV5-1, with 9 bases that match TRBD1. The CDR3 extends over 15 amino acids. Looked up from germline, CDR1 is SGHRS and CDR2 is YFSETQ. The V gene end was trimmed by 1 base and the J gene end by 5 bases; junction bases not matched to a gene: 3. CDR3 bases: TGCGCCAGCAGCTTGAGGGGACAGGGAACCGGGGAGCTGTTTTTT. Protein: CASSLRGQGTGELFF. Full variable domain (missing parts from reference TRBV5-1 and TRBJ2-2): KAGVTQTPRYLIKTRGQQVTLSCSPISGHRSVSWYQQTPGQGLQFLFEYFSETQRNKGNFPGRFSGRQFSNSRSEMNVSTLELGDSALYLCASSLRGQGTGELFFGEGSRLTVL.

This clone occurred once. This chain connects TRBV19 to TRBJ1-2, with 7 positions matching TRBD1. V shed 6 bases, J shed 7 bases, and the junction held 14 bases outside the gene matches. The CDR3 extends over 15 amino acids. CDR1 and CDR2 (germline): LNHDA, SQIVND (reference sequence). The CDR3 DNA reads as TGTGCCAGTAGGACCGGGACAGCCCAAGGCGGTGGCTACACCTTC. Protein sequence: CASRTGTAQGGGYTF. The full variable domain, with the rest looked up from reference TRBV19 and TRBJ1-2, is DGGITQSPKYLFRKEGQNVTLSCEQNLNHDAMYWYRQDPGQGLRLIYYSQIVNDFQKGDIAEGYSVSREKKESFPLTVTSAQKNPTAFYLCASRTGTAQGGGYTFGSGTRLTVV.

This clone was seen a handful of times. This rearrangement joins TRBV10-1 to TRBJ2-3; 10 nucleotides agree with TRBD2. The CDR3 length is 17 residues. CDR1 and CDR2 (germline): WNHNN, SYGVQD (reference sequence). V gave up 5 bases and J gave up 1 base; unmatched junction bases: 9. The CDR3 DNA is TGCGCCAGCAGTTCTGCTAGCGGGAGATTTGGCACAGATACGCAGTATTTT. It encodes CASSSASGRFGTDTQYF.

This chain joins TRBV9 and TRBJ2-1; weak D call: TRBD1 (5 bases). V was trimmed by 0 bases and J by 3 bases, leaving 13 bases between them. From germline, CDR1 is SGDLS and CDR2 YYNGEE. The CDR3 runs 16 residues. The CDR3 loop reads CASSVEDSLSYNEQFF. The CDR3 DNA sequence: TGTGCCAGCAGCGTAGAAGACAGCCTTAGCTACAATGAGCAGTTCTTC.

This clone was seen just once. The chain links TRBV19 to TRBJ1-4; D remains ambiguous. V lost 2 bases to trimming and J lost 5 bases, with 9 bases between them. Germline V CDR1 and CDR2: LNHDA, SQIVND (reference sequence). This CDR3 is 14 amino acids long. CDR3 region: CASSIMGGNEKLFF. The CDR3 bases are TGTGCCAGTAGTATAATGGGCGGGAATGAAAAACTGTTTTTT.

The rearrangement links TRBV6-5 to TRBJ1-6; maybe TRBD1 (5 bases). Germline V gene sequence: CDR1 MNHEY, CDR2 SVGAGI. With 5 bases removed from V and 6 bases from J, the gap between germline ends came to 11 bases. This CDR3 is 14 amino acids long. In DNA, the CDR3 is TGTGCCAGCAGTACCAGGGAACCTAATTCACCCCTCCACTTT. It encodes CASSTREPNSPLHF.